The following is a T cell receptor beta chain sequence with its context. What it binds is not known. These data come from a study of T cell responses to AZD1222 COVID-19 vaccine. General study results and limits: Breadth and depth of Spike-specific TCRs rose after two AZD1222 doses. A mostly white British donor set with more females was recruited, and clonal diversity was possibly underestimated. Dominant CD4 TCR responses targeted spike regions 160-218 and 743-854. At baseline, just 6 or 7 AZD1222 recipients tested seropositive.

The repertoire was sequenced with immunoSEQ multiplex PCR; TCRdb's copy has only in-frame clones and lacks some. The sample lists more than 100,000 clones; about 90% were seen once. This TCR derives from an adult in good health. Sequenced here: peripheral blood, sampled on day 0 of AZD1222 vaccination.

CDR3 coding DNA: TGTGCCAGTAGTATCCGGGACAGGAGGATGAACACTGAAGCTTTCTTT. Translating gives CASSIRDRRMNTEAFF. The chain joins TRBV19 to TRBJ1-1; 8 bases are shared with TRBD1. CDR1 LNHDA and CDR2 SQIVND come from the germline V gene (reference sequence). Trimming at V came to 3 bases and at J to 0 bases, leaving 6 bases not matched to a gene. The CDR3 length is 16 residues.